Below, 22 T cell receptor beta chains from the same sample are listed, as sequenced in a study of blood T cell repertoires in COVID-19. Only in-frame clones appear in the TCRdb table, and some are missing; sequencing was by immunoSEQ multiplex PCR. The top ten hold around 3.4% of the sample, which has tens of thousands of clones, 89% seen once. Sequenced: peripheral blood. The receptors derive from a woman in her 70s with acute or convalescent COVID-19.

CDR3 DNA: TGCGCCAGCAGTGAGTGGGGACAGGGTACAGATACGCAGTATTTT. Protein product: CASSEWGQGTDTQYF. This chain links TRBV10-1 with TRBJ2-3; TRBD1 matches at 9 bases. Germline V gives CDR1 WNHNN, CDR2 SYGVQD (reference sequence). The J segment lost 3 bases and the V segment lost 1 base, leaving 2 bases of the junction unmatched. The CDR3 is 15 amino acids.

Comment on this clone: At one end, the junction sequence differs from germline, possibly due to a read error. The CDR3 protein is CASREGTGGYYGYTF. The CDR3, as DNA: TGTGCCAGCAGGGAAGGGACAGGGGGTTACTATGGCTACACCTTC. The genes are TRBV6-1 and TRBJ1-2; 11 bases line up with TRBD1. Germline loops: CDR1 MNHNS, CDR2 SASEGT. This CDR3 has 15 residues.

This sequence joins TRBV27 and TRBJ2-5, with D tentatively TRBD1 (6 bases). CDR3 length equals 15 residues. The ends were cut back, 6 bases at V and 3 bases at J, with 17 bases in the middle. Germline CDR1 MNHEY, CDR2 SMNVEV (reference sequence). The CDR3 region is CASSPRPQGKETQYF. In nucleotides, the CDR3 is TGTGCCAGCAGCCCTAGGCCGCAGGGGAAAGAGACCCAGTACTTC.

This chain connects TRBV3-1 (or the pseudogene TRBV3-2) to TRBJ2-7, with D maybe TRBD1 (6 bases). The CDR3 consists of 13 residues. CDR1 and CDR2 from the germline V gene are LGHDT and YNNKEL (reference sequence). The V end lost 8 bases, the J end lost 3 bases, and 14 bases lay between the germline ends. The CDR3 reads CASGQQGSYEQYF. In DNA, the CDR3 is TGTGCCAGCGGTCAACAGGGTAGCTACGAGCAGTACTTC.

This chain connects TRBV7-9 to TRBJ2-1, with D maybe TRBD1 (6 bases). The CDR3 runs to 14 residues. CDR1 is SEHNR and CDR2 is FQNEAQ in the germline V gene (reference sequence). Deletions cut 6 bases from V and 4 bases from J, with 13 bases between. The CDR3 region is CASRGTTGYNEQFF. CDR3 DNA sequence: TGTGCCAGCAGAGGGACAACCGGGTACAATGAGCAGTTCTTC.

The V call is TRBV21-1, the J call TRBJ1-5; the table gives TRBD1 as D, unverified against the DNA. TRBV21-1 is a listed pseudogene. This CDR3 has 13 residues. In DNA, the CDR3 is TGTGCCAGCATTGGACAGGGGAGACAGCCCCAGCATTTT. It is translated as CASIGQGRQPQHF.

This chain connects TRBV9 to TRBJ2-7; the match to TRBD2 covers 11 bases. CDR1 and CDR2 from the germline V gene are SGDLS and YYNGEE. This CDR3 has 17 residues. V was pared by 3 bases and J by 3 bases, with 11 bases of the junction left unmatched. CDR3 in DNA: TGTGCCAGCAGCGAGGCTAGCGGGGGGTTGAGGGACTACGAGCAGTACGTC. This codes for CASSEASGGLRDYEQYV.

The rearrangement joins TRBV7-2 to TRBJ2-7; 10 bases match TRBD2. Germline CDR1 reads SGHTA; CDR2 reads FQGNSA. With V trimmed by 6 bases and J by 0 bases, 2 bases remained unmatched. The CDR3 consists of 14 residues. CDR3 coding DNA: TGTGCCAGCAGTGGGACTAGCGCCTCCTACGAGCAGTACTTC. This encodes CASSGTSASYEQYF.

This clone was observed a handful of times. This sequence joins TRBV19 and TRBJ1-1; weak D call: TRBD1 (6 bases). The germline V gene encodes CDR1 LNHDA and CDR2 SQIVND (reference sequence). The V end was cut by 9 bases, the J end by 1 base, with 12 bases between. The CDR3 extends over 13 amino acids. This CDR3 is CASSQGWNTEAFF. The CDR3 DNA follows: TGTGCCAGCTCGCAGGGGTGGAACACTGAAGCTTTCTTT.

This chain uses TRBV7-8 with TRBJ1-6; tentatively, D is TRBD1 (5 bases). In germline, CDR1 is SGHVS, CDR2 FQNEAQ. The length of the CDR3 is 16 residues. V was trimmed by 0 bases and J by 9 bases, leaving 15 bases between them. CDR3 sequence (DNA): TGTGCCAGCAGCTTAGCGCGTCAGGGTACTGGTTCACCCCTCCACTTT. Residues: CASSLARQGTGSPLHF.

This chain connects TRBV5-5 to TRBJ1-1; D not certain. The V and J ends lost 4 bases and 10 bases respectively, with 17 bases between them. Per germline, CDR1 SGHKS and CDR2 YYEKEE (reference sequence). The CDR3 consists of 13 residues. The CDR3 DNA follows: TGTGCCAGCAGCGGGGAACGGAGGCTACGAGCTTTCTTT. Amino acid sequence: CASSGERRLRAFF.

The J gene is TRBJ2-3, the V gene TRBV20-1; weak D call: TRBD1 (6 bases). From germline, CDR1 is DFQATT and CDR2 SNEGSKA (reference sequence). CDR3 length equals 14 residues. V lost 3 bases and J 2 bases, leaving 12 bases between the germline ends. The CDR3 DNA reads as TGCAGTGCTAGTGATCAGGGGTTCACAGATACGCAGTATTTT. Protein: CSASDQGFTDTQYF.

Only a few counts were recorded for this clone. The chain uses TRBV6-6 and TRBJ1-2, with D unresolved. V was trimmed by 6 bases and J by 0 bases, leaving 8 bases between them. The CDR3 contains 13 residues. CDR1 is MNHNY, CDR2 SVGAGI, per germline (reference sequence). CDR3 loop: CASRQLANYGYTF. The CDR3 DNA follows: TGTGCCAGCAGGCAACTAGCTAACTATGGCTACACCTTC.

V gene TRBV27 combines with J gene TRBJ1-3; D gene unclear. This CDR3 has 14 amino acids. Germline V lookup: CDR1 MNHEY, CDR2 SMNVEV (reference sequence). The ends were cut back, 5 bases at V and 4 bases at J, with 12 bases in the middle. The CDR3 spells CASSPRTVGNTIYF. CDR3 in DNA: TGTGCCAGCAGTCCGCGGACTGTCGGAAACACCATATATTTT.

The chain recombines TRBV6-2 or TRBV6-3 with TRBJ2-2; D not certain. This CDR3 is 16 amino acids long. Germline CDR1 MNHEY, CDR2 SVGEGT. Between the trimmed V and J ends, which lost 1 base and 3 bases, there was a span of 12 bases. Here the CDR3 DNA reads TGTGCCAGCAGTTACTTCCCGGGTAGAGACACCGGGGAGCTGTTTTTT. It specifies CASSYFPGRDTGELFF.

This clone was picked up a small number of times. The genes are TRBV28 and TRBJ2-1; TRBD2 aligns across 8 bases. CDR3 length: 17 residues. J lost 10 bases, V lost 5 bases, and 19 bases had no gene match. Germline CDR1 and CDR2: MDHEN and SYDVKM. The CDR3 bases are TGTGCCAGCAGTCCATCCCTCGGGACTAGATATTTAGGAGAGCAGTTCTTC. This codes for CASSPSLGTRYLGEQFF.

The table lists this clone with many counts. As DNA, the CDR3 is TGTGCCAGCAGCAACAGGGAAGGCCAGCCCCAGCATTTT. This codes for CASSNREGQPQHF. V is TRBV6-4 and J is TRBJ1-5, with a weak D call TRBD1 (6 bases). Germline V gene sequence: CDR1 MRHNA, CDR2 SNTAGT. The CDR3 is made up of 13 amino acids. V shed 6 bases and J shed 7 bases, with 13 bases lying between them.

This sequence joins TRBV7-2 and TRBJ1-5; 7 bases line up with TRBD1. V shed 2 bases, J shed 5 bases, and the junction held 9 bases outside the gene matches. CDR1 and CDR2 (germline): SGHTA, FQGNSA. CDR3 length equals 16 residues. The CDR3 is CASSLRRQGPHQPQHF. The CDR3 DNA is TGTGCCAGCAGCTTACGTCGACAGGGCCCGCATCAGCCCCAGCATTTT.

The chain links TRBV6-5 to TRBJ2-1; D is perhaps TRBD2 (5 bases). The V and J ends lost 1 base and 5 bases respectively, with 15 bases between them. The CDR3 length is 16 residues. The germline V gene has CDR1 MNHEY and CDR2 SVGAGI. The CDR3 nucleotides are TGTGCCAGCAGTTACTATTCGGGAAGTGGCCACAATGAGCAGTTCTTC. Its translation: CASSYYSGSGHNEQFF.

The chain joins TRBV28 to TRBJ1-2, with no clear D. Trimming took off 5 bases at V and 9 bases at J, with 13 bases between the two ends. This CDR3 comprises 12 residues. Germline V gene lookup returns CDR1 MDHEN and CDR2 SYDVKM. The CDR3 bases are TGTGCCAGCAGTACTGCGGTTCAGAGCTACACCTTC. Translating it yields CASSTAVQSYTF.

The chain links TRBV14 to TRBJ1-4, with a tentative D call TRBD1 (5 bases). The CDR3 covers 15 residues. Germline CDR1 and CDR2: SGHDN and FVKESK. The ends were cut back, 6 bases at V and 0 bases at J, with 11 bases in the middle. As DNA, the CDR3 is TGTGCCAGCAGTCGTTGGGGGGCAACTAATGAAAAACTGTTTTTT. Translating it yields CASSRWGATNEKLFF.

V and J are TRBV18 and TRBJ2-2; no reliable D call. V was clipped by 3 bases and J by 7 bases, with 9 bases between them. The CDR3 sequence is 13 residues long. CDR1 KGHSH and CDR2 LQKENI come from the germline V gene. The CDR3 sequence is CASSPLDVGELFF. The CDR3 DNA reads as TGTGCCAGCTCACCTTTAGATGTCGGGGAGCTGTTTTTT.